Listed below are T cell receptor beta chains from one sample, sequenced in a study of CD8 T cells in ankylosing spondylitis. TCRdb re-derived calls from the 5' RACE reads in MiXCR, one entry per CDR3 protein. The sample has about 500,000 distinct CDR3 sequences, about 5.2% seen once. The material sequenced was blood, either unsorted or a sorted T cell fraction (not recorded which). All receptors come from a male donor with ankylosing spondylitis. The CDR3 runs from the conserved cysteine through the conserved F or W. The D gene is left open where the match is weak. Size values are once, few and many counts, or a class for expanded clones, and some rows have none.

J gene: TRBJ1-1
V gene: TRBV7-3
clone size: many
D gene: -
CDR3 DNA: TGTGCCAGCAGCCCCCGAGGGAGGGATATGAACACTGAAGCTTTCTTT
CDR3 protein: CASSPRGRDMNTEAFF

J gene: TRBJ2-3
V gene: TRBV29-1
clone size: many
D gene: TRBD2
CDR3 DNA: TGCAGCGTTTCTCTACTAGCGCGGGCAGATACGCAGTATTTT
CDR3 protein: CSVSLLARADTQYF

J gene: TRBJ1-1
V gene: TRBV12-3/TRBV12-4
clone size: many
D gene: TRBD1
CDR3 DNA: TGTGCCAGCAGCCTGAGGACAGGGGGCACTGAAGCTTTCTTT
CDR3 protein: CASSLRTGGTEAFF

J gene: TRBJ1-2
V gene: TRBV3-1
clone size: many
D gene: -
CDR3 DNA: TGTGCCAGCAGCCACGATTCTAACTATGGCTACACCTTC
CDR3 protein: CASSHDSNYGYTF

J gene: TRBJ2-2
V gene: TRBV10-2
clone size: many
D gene: -
CDR3 DNA: TGCGCCAGCAGGGGACCTAGCACCGGGGAGCTGTTTTTT
CDR3 protein: CASRGPSTGELFF

J gene: TRBJ2-3
V gene: TRBV20-1
clone size: many
D gene: -
CDR3 DNA: TGCAGTGCCCCTCGGGCAGATACGCAGTATTTT
CDR3 protein: CSAPRADTQYF

J gene: TRBJ2-7
V gene: TRBV20-1
clone size: many
D gene: -
CDR3 DNA: TGCAGTGCTAGGTCATTGGTAACAGTAACCTACGAGCAGTACTTC
CDR3 protein: CSARSLVTVTYEQYF

J gene: TRBJ2-7
V gene: TRBV5-1
clone size: -
D gene: TRBD2
CDR3 DNA: TGCGCCAGCAGCTTGCAGCGGGGCCCCTACGAGCAGTACTTC
CDR3 protein: CASSLQRGPYEQYF

J gene: TRBJ2-7
V gene: TRBV28
clone size: many
D gene: -
CDR3 DNA: TGTGCCAGCAGACCCCCTGGGACTGCTGGATACGAGCAGTACTTC
CDR3 protein: CASRPPGTAGYEQYF

J gene: TRBJ2-4
V gene: TRBV28
clone size: many
D gene: -
CDR3 DNA: TGTGCCAGCAGTTTGCCCGGACAGAACATTCAGTACTTC
CDR3 protein: CASSLPGQNIQYF

J gene: TRBJ2-1
V gene: TRBV27
clone size: -
D gene: TRBD2
CDR3 DNA: TGTGCCAGCAGCACCCTCCCCGGGACTAGCGGGAGTAATGAGCAGTTCTTC
CDR3 protein: CASSTLPGTSGSNEQFF